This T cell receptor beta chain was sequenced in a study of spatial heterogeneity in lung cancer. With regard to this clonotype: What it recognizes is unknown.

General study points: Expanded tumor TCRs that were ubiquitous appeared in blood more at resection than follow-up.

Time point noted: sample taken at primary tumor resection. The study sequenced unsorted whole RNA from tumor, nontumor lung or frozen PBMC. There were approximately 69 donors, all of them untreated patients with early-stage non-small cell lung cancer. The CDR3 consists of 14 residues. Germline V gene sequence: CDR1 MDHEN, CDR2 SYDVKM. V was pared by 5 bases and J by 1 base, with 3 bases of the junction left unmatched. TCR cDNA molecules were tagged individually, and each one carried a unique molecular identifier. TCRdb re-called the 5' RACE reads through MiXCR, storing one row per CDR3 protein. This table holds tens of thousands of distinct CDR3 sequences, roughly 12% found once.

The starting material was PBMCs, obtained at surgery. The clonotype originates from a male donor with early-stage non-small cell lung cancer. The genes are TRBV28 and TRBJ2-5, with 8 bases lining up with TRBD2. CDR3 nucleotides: TGTGCCAGCAGTGGCGGGGGGAGCCAAGAGACCCAGTACTTC. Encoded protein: CASSGGGSQETQYF.